The 28 T cell receptor beta chains below all came from one sample that was sequenced in a study of shared clonotypes between healthy human individuals. Assay: immunoSEQ multiplex PCR; the TCRdb copy retains only in-frame clones and omits some. This sample carries about 380,000 clones, about 97% of them seen once, and the ten largest clones take about 0.32%. The specimen was memory CD8+ T cells sorted from blood. Subset indicated: CD45RO+ cells pooled with CCR7-negative TemRA cells. Source of these receptors: a man in his thirties or forties in good health.

On this clone itself: Different DNA sequences within this sample yield the same CDR3. V and J are TRBV20-1 and TRBJ2-5, with 8 bases fitting TRBD1. Trimming at V came to 5 bases and at J to 8 bases, leaving 4 bases not matched to a gene. The CDR3 spans 11 residues. The germline V gene encodes CDR1 DFQATT and CDR2 SNEGSKA (reference sequence). DNA for the CDR3: TGCAGTGCTTCGGACAGGGAAACCCAGTACTTC. Translating gives CSASDRETQYF.

The chain links TRBV19 to TRBJ2-2; TRBD1 matches at 9 bases. Losses at the gene ends were 0 bases for V and 5 bases for J; bases not matched to a gene: 7. The CDR3 length is 17 residues. CDR1 is LNHDA, CDR2 SQIVND, per germline (reference sequence). The CDR3 nucleotides read TGTGCCAGTAGTATAGATGGACCGGGACAGGGAACCGGGGAGCTGTTTTTT. Translation: CASSIDGPGQGTGELFF.

This sequence joins TRBV6-5 and TRBJ2-7; TRBD1 aligns across 11 bases. This CDR3 contains 14 residues. The germline V gene encodes CDR1 MNHEY and CDR2 SVGAGI. V was pared by 5 bases and J by 7 bases, with 7 bases of the junction left unmatched. CDR3 amino acids: CASSTGQGGWEQYF. The CDR3 nucleotides read TGTGCCAGCAGTACGGGACAGGGGGGTTGGGAGCAGTACTTC.

CDR3 in amino acids: CASRSGTSDRTGELFF. The CDR3 DNA reads TGTGCCAGCAGGAGCGGGACTAGCGATCGCACCGGGGAGCTGTTTTTT. The rearrangement links TRBV6-6 to TRBJ2-2; 10 bases line up with TRBD2. The CDR3 extends over 16 amino acids. The ends lost 6 bases at V and 4 bases at J; junction bases unmatched: 8. Germline CDR1 and CDR2: MNHNY and SVGAGI (reference sequence).

The chain couples TRBV6-5 to TRBJ2-1, with 11 positions matching TRBD2. J lost 6 bases, V lost 5 bases, and 3 bases had no gene match. The CDR3 consists of 14 residues. Germline V gene lookup returns CDR1 MNHEY and CDR2 SVGAGI. The CDR3 sequence: CASSRGTSGNEQFF. As DNA, the CDR3 is TGTGCCAGCAGTCGCGGGACTAGCGGCAATGAGCAGTTCTTC.

This clone showed up just a few times. The chain employs TRBV11-2 and TRBJ2-3; D call uncertain. This CDR3 comprises 15 residues. The germline CDR1 and CDR2 sequences are SGHAT and FQNNGV. Trimming removed 1 base from V and 3 bases from J, with 11 bases in between. The CDR3 is CASSLVVLGTDTQYF. In nucleotides, the CDR3 is TGTGCCAGCAGCTTAGTAGTTCTGGGGACAGATACGCAGTATTTT. Complete variable domain (other parts from reference TRBV11-2 and TRBJ2-3): EAGVAQSPRYKIIEKRQSVAFWCNPISGHATLYWYQQILGQGPKLLIQFQNNGVVDDSQLPKDRFSAERLKGVDSTLKIQPAKLEDSAVYLCASSLVVLGTDTQYFGPGTRLTVL.

J is TRBJ2-3 and V is TRBV5-1; 10 positions agree with TRBD2. The CDR3 covers 15 residues. The germline V gene has CDR1 SGHRS and CDR2 YFSETQ. The J segment lost 4 bases and the V segment lost 7 bases, leaving 9 bases of the junction unmatched. The CDR3 is CASSIAGGGADTQYF. DNA of the CDR3: TGCGCCAGCTCGATAGCGGGAGGTGGCGCAGATACGCAGTATTTT.

For the CDR3, the DNA is TGTGCCAGTAGTATGGGGTGGGGGCGCTACGAGCAGTACTTC. Translating it yields CASSMGWGRYEQYF. This sequence joins TRBV19 and TRBJ2-7, with D tentatively TRBD1 (6 bases). The germline V and J ends were trimmed by 3 bases and 3 bases, with 12 bases remaining between them. There are 14 residues in the CDR3. Germline V gene data show CDR1 as LNHDA and CDR2 as SQIVND (reference sequence).

The rearrangement uses TRBV6-1 and TRBJ1-5, with 7 bases aligning to TRBD1. The CDR3 runs 17 residues. Trimming at V came to 2 bases and at J to 0 bases, leaving 7 bases not matched to a gene. CDR1 is MNHNS and CDR2 is SASEGT in the germline V gene. The CDR3 here is CASSERVDRYSNQPQHF. In nucleotides, the CDR3 is TGTGCCAGCAGTGAAAGGGTGGACAGGTATAGCAATCAGCCCCAGCATTTT.

This sequence joins TRBV7-2 and TRBJ1-5; TRBD1 is a possible D gene (5 bases). V lost 1 base and J 0 bases, leaving 13 bases between the germline ends. The germline CDR1 and CDR2 sequences are SGHTA and FQGNSA. The CDR3 is 17 residues long. The CDR3 sequence is CASSLGVSGYSNQPQHF. The CDR3 DNA reads TGTGCCAGCAGCTTAGGGGTGTCAGGGTATAGCAATCAGCCCCAGCATTTT. The full variable domain, completed using reference TRBV7-2 and TRBJ1-5, is GAGVSQSPSNKVTEKGKDVELRCDPISGHTALYWYRQSLGQGLEFLIYFQGNSAPDKSGLPSDRFSAERTGGSVSTLTIQRTQQEDSAVYLCASSLGVSGYSNQPQHFGDGTRLSIL.

The V call is TRBV1, the J call TRBJ2-1; TRBD2 was called by the table and not checked on the DNA. TRBV1 is classified as a pseudogene. The CDR3 is 16 amino acids. The CDR3 protein is CTSSLRTSGSWVEQFF. Written as DNA, the CDR3 is TGCACCAGCAGCCTACGGACTAGCGGGAGCTGGGTTGAGCAGTTCTTC.

The chain recombines TRBV13 with TRBJ1-1, with a tentative D call TRBD1 (6 bases). Germline V gives CDR1 PRHDT, CDR2 FYEKMQ (reference sequence). CDR3 length equals 12 residues. The V gene lost 5 bases and the J gene lost 5 bases, with 9 bases spanning the gap. The CDR3 loop is CASSPRGTEAFF. The CDR3 DNA follows: TGTGCCAGCAGCCCGAGGGGGACTGAAGCTTTCTTT.

This sequence joins TRBV5-1 and TRBJ2-1; the match to TRBD2 covers 12 bases. The CDR3 contains 16 residues. Trimming at V came to 2 bases and at J to 4 bases, leaving 4 bases not matched to a gene. Germline lookup yields CDR1 SGHRS and CDR2 YFSETQ. The CDR3 loop reads CASSFRLAGGYNEQFF. The DNA for the CDR3 is TGCGCCAGCAGCTTCCGCCTAGCGGGAGGGTACAATGAGCAGTTCTTC.

V usage is TRBV30 and J usage is TRBJ1-5, with D perhaps matching TRBD1 (6 bases). CDR3 length: 15 residues. V was trimmed by 2 bases and J by 0 bases, leaving 11 bases between them. CDR1 and CDR2 (germline): GTSNPN, SVGIG (reference sequence). In nucleotides, the CDR3 is TGTGCCTGGAGTCCGGACAGTTATAGCAATCAGCCCCAGCATTTT. This translates into CAWSPDSYSNQPQHF.

This chain joins TRBV28 and TRBJ1-2; D may be TRBD1 (6 bases). V was trimmed by 1 base and J by 4 bases, leaving 13 bases between them. Germline V gene sequence: CDR1 MDHEN, CDR2 SYDVKM. This CDR3 comprises 15 residues. CDR3 coding DNA: TGTGCCAGCAGTTTATCCCGGGGGCCGTCCTATGGCTACACCTTC. Translated, it gives CASSLSRGPSYGYTF.

In its sample, this clone was seen a few times. The chain carries TRBV27 and TRBJ2-2; perhaps TRBD1 as D (6 bases). Germline V gene lookup returns CDR1 MNHEY and CDR2 SMNVEV (reference sequence). The V and J ends lost 1 base and 6 bases respectively, with 6 bases between them. The CDR3 is 13 amino acids. CDR3 coding DNA: TGTGCCAGCAGTTTATACAGGGCCGGGGAGCTGTTTTTT. Translated: CASSLYRAGELFF.

The rearrangement joins TRBV9 to TRBJ2-7; 11 bases are a match to TRBD2. V was pared by 4 bases and J by 2 bases, with 5 bases of the junction left unmatched. From germline, CDR1 is SGDLS and CDR2 YYNGEE. This CDR3 is built from 15 residues. DNA for the CDR3: TGTGCCAGCAGCCCAGGACTAGCGGGCACCTACGAGCAGTACTTC. It encodes CASSPGLAGTYEQYF.

V is TRBV5-4 and J is TRBJ1-2; D is unresolved. V dropped 7 bases and J dropped 4 bases, with 20 bases sitting between them. CDR1 and CDR2 from the germline V gene are SGHNT and YYREEE (reference sequence). The CDR3 length is 15 residues. This chain's CDR3 is CASRSHPGKTYGYTF. The DNA for the CDR3 is TGTGCCAGCCGATCACACCCAGGAAAGACCTATGGCTACACCTTC.

This clone came up once. Just one base apart from a much larger clone, this may be a read error. The chain links TRBV5-6 to TRBJ1-5; possible D gene TRBD1, 6 bases. This CDR3 has 13 amino acids. Germline V lookup: CDR1 SGHDT, CDR2 YYEEEE. The V end was cut by 3 bases, the J end by 2 bases, with 6 bases between. CDR3 loop: CASSYRGNQPQHF. As DNA, the CDR3 is TGTGCCAGCAGCTACAGGGGCAATCAGCCCCAGCATTTT.

The chain is built from TRBV6-6 and TRBJ2-3; 9 nucleotides agree with TRBD1. CDR3 length: 16 residues. Germline V gene sequence: CDR1 MNHNY, CDR2 SVGAGI (reference sequence). Losses at the gene ends were 5 bases for V and 3 bases for J; bases not matched to a gene: 9. The CDR3 coding sequence is TGTGCCAGCAGTACAACAGGGGGCTTAGTAACAGATACGCAGTATTTT. Translating gives CASSTTGGLVTDTQYF.

The chain has TRBV6-1 and TRBJ1-2; D is possibly TRBD1 (6 bases). V dropped 3 bases and J dropped 6 bases, with 11 bases sitting between them. CDR1 and CDR2 (germline): MNHNS, SASEGT. The CDR3 has 13 amino acids. CDR3 bases: TGTGCCAGCAGTGAGGACAGTGTTAATGGCTACACCTTC. Encoded protein: CASSEDSVNGYTF.

The rearrangement uses TRBV7-9 and TRBJ2-3, with a weak D call TRBD2 (5 bases). In germline, CDR1 is SEHNR, CDR2 FQNEAQ (reference sequence). The CDR3 length is 12 residues. V was clipped by 7 bases and J by 4 bases, with 9 bases between them. The CDR3 is CASKAGADTQYF. CDR3 DNA sequence: TGTGCCAGCAAAGCCGGGGCAGATACGCAGTATTTT.

This chain joins TRBV5-1 and TRBJ2-5; 7 bases align to TRBD2. This CDR3 is 17 amino acids long. In germline, CDR1 is SGHRS, CDR2 YFSETQ. J gave up 3 bases and V 0 bases, and 11 bases lay outside the gene matches. CDR3 sequence (DNA): TGCGCCAGCAGCTTGGCTTATAGCGGGCACCCCAAAGAGACCCAGTACTTC. Its protein product is CASSLAYSGHPKETQYF.

The gene calls are TRBV5-1 and TRBJ2-5; TRBD1 agrees at 7 bases. V trimming: 4 bases; J trimming: 5 bases; junction bases outside the gene matches: 5. Germline CDR1 and CDR2: SGHRS and YFSETQ. The CDR3 extends over 13 amino acids. The DNA of the CDR3 is TGCGCCAGCAGCCTCACAGGGGCCGAGACCCAGTACTTC. Translation: CASSLTGAETQYF. The full variable domain, with the rest looked up from reference TRBV5-1 and TRBJ2-5, is KAGVTQTPRYLIKTRGQQVTLSCSPISGHRSVSWYQQTPGQGLQFLFEYFSETQRNKGNFPGRFSGRQFSNSRSEMNVSTLELGDSALYLCASSLTGAETQYFGPGTRLLVL.

V and J are TRBV2 and TRBJ2-1, with 13 nucleotides matching TRBD2. CDR1 SNHLY and CDR2 FYNNEI come from the germline V gene. CDR3 length: 12 amino acids. The trim removed 8 bases at V and 10 bases at J, leaving 2 bases unmatched. CDR3 residues: CASLLAGGEQFF. The CDR3 coding sequence is TGTGCCAGCCTACTAGCGGGAGGGGAGCAGTTCTTC.

This chain connects TRBV4-1 to TRBJ2-4; D unresolved. Deletions cut 6 bases from V and 0 bases from J, with 12 bases between. This CDR3 spans 15 amino acids. Germline loops: CDR1 MGHRA, CDR2 YSYEKL. The CDR3 nucleotides read TGCGCCAGCAGGGTTGGCCCCTTAGCCAAAAACATTCAGTACTTC. Residues: CASRVGPLAKNIQYF.

The rearrangement joins TRBV11-2 to TRBJ2-1, with D uncertain. Per germline, CDR1 SGHAT and CDR2 FQNNGV. The CDR3 is 15 amino acids. V dropped 7 bases and J dropped 4 bases, with 17 bases sitting between them. In DNA, the CDR3 is TGTGCCAGCATGCCTGCTAGGAGACCTTACAATGAGCAGTTCTTC. The encoded protein is CASMPARRPYNEQFF.

The V call is TRBV2, the J call TRBJ2-5; a weak D match, TRBD1 (6 bases). From germline, CDR1 is SNHLY and CDR2 FYNNEI. The ends were cut back, 9 bases at V and 2 bases at J, with 13 bases in the middle. This CDR3 is built from 13 residues. The DNA for the CDR3 is TGTGCCAGTGGGAGAGGGGGTCAAGAGACCCAGTACTTC. The encoded protein is CASGRGGQETQYF.